The source of this T cell receptor beta chain is a study of blood T cell repertoires in COVID-19. Study-level background: From the United States, Italy and Spain came samples of acute and convalescent COVID-19. PBMCs, B-cell-depleted T cells, or T cells were the source of the cDNA or gDNA that made up the material.

Source study methods: The assay estimated nucleated cells by amplifying reference gene primers. TCRdb's table, derived via immunoSEQ multiplex PCR, lists solely in-frame clones and lacks some. That table furnishes V, J and clone size, whereas the DNA furnished D and trimming. Here the sample spans around 180,000 clones, approximately 80% being singletons. The length of the CDR3 is 16 residues. Trimming shortened V by 0 bases and J by 8 bases, and 17 bases separated the two germline ends. Germline values: CDR1 SGHKS, CDR2 YYEKEE (reference sequence). The sample comprised peripheral blood. The rearrangement links TRBV5-5 to TRBJ1-4; D unresolved. The source is a human donor in a cohort sampled during active COVID-19. CDR3 nucleotides: TGTGCCAGCAGCTTGGGGGCGGGTTTGGTATCGGAAAAACTGTTTTTT. This encodes CASSLGAGLVSEKLFF.